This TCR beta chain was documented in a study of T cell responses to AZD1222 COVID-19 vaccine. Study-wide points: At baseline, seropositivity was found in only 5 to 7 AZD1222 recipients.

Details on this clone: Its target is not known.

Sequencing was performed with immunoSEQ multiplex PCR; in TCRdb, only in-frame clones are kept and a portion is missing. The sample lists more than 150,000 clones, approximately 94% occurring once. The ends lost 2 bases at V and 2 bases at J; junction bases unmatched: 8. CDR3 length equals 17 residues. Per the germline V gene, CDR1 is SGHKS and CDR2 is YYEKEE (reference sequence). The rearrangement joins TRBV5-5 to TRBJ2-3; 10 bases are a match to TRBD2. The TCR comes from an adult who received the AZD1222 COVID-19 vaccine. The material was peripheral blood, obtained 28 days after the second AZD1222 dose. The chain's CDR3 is CASSLPKAGGNTDTQYF. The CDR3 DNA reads TGTGCCAGCAGCTTACCGAAAGCGGGGGGGAACACAGATACGCAGTATTTT.